This passage covers 2 T cell receptor beta chains from one sample sequenced in a study of shared clonotypes between healthy human individuals. CD45RO negativity and positive selection for CCR7 defined naive CD8 cells, a population that excluded terminally differentiated effector memory CD45RA+ cells. Method: immunoSEQ multiplex PCR; TCRdb's copy keeps in-frame clones and lacks some. The sample has 2 million to 2.5 million clones, approximately 94% seen once. The sample taken for sequencing was naive CD8+ T cells from PBMCs. The receptors shown here come from a man between 18 and 35 years old in good health. Some clones in this sample may be carry-over from other donors' samples.

The rearrangement links TRBV9 to TRBJ2-7, with D possibly TRBD1 on 6 matching bases. The CDR3 is made up of 15 amino acids. Trimming stripped 4 bases from V and 3 bases from J, with 17 bases between. Germline V CDR1 and CDR2: SGDLS, YYNGEE. The CDR3 sequence is CASSPQGMANYEQYF. The CDR3 region has the DNA TGTGCCAGCAGCCCACAGGGAATGGCGAACTACGAGCAGTACTTC.

In the case of this clone: Other DNA sequences of this sample code for an identical CDR3. The chain uses TRBV29-1 and TRBJ2-7, with 9 bases aligning to TRBD1. CDR1 SQVTM and CDR2 ANQGSEA come from the germline V gene. The CDR3 loop spans 13 amino acids. The trim removed 5 bases at V and 2 bases at J, leaving 4 bases unmatched. This CDR3 is CSVLGQGAYEQYF. The CDR3, as DNA: TGCAGCGTTTTGGGACAGGGAGCCTACGAGCAGTACTTC.